The TCR beta chain under discussion was sequenced for a study of T-cell memory formation after mild COVID-19. Whole-study context: For the most part, TCR clusters were specific to one donor. Study outcomes and limitations: Contracting CD4+ clones were located mainly in CM and EM, and CD8+ clones in EMRA.

A 5'RACE reaction primed in the constant segment made cDNA libraries of TCR alpha and TCR beta, and these carried sample barcodes and UMIs. TCRdb passed the 5' RACE reads through MiXCR, listing each CDR3 protein once. The table has roughly 240,000 distinct CDR3 sequences, under 20% seen once. V was pared by 0 bases and J by 6 bases, with 4 bases of the junction left unmatched. The CDR3 is 15 residues long. CDR1 and CDR2 from the germline V gene are SGHTA and FQGNSA. This clonotype was found a few times. What it binds is unknown. This receptor was obtained from a man aged 18 to 30 who had mild COVID-19 (a few samples of this study predate the infection). Cell type and time point are not known. The sequenced material came from PBMCs or a T cell subset sorted from them (not recorded which). This chain links TRBV7-2 with TRBJ1-1; TRBD1 matches at 10 bases. The CDR3 is CASSLAGTGVPEAFF. The CDR3 nucleotides read TGTGCCAGCAGCTTAGCGGGGACAGGGGTCCCTGAAGCTTTCTTT.